This T cell receptor beta chain was captured in a study of blood T cell repertoires in COVID-19. For the study at large: PBMCs, B-cell-depleted T cells, or T cells were the source of the cDNA or gDNA that made up the material.

Participants were aged about 18 to 100 years from approximately 23 US areas. Participants' reported clinical history set cohort assignment. Two consecutive negative NP/OP PCR tests, clearance, or resolved symptoms defined Cohort 3 recovery. This CDR3 comprises 14 residues. V lost 6 bases and J 2 bases, leaving 12 bases between the germline ends. The V gene's germline CDR1 is KGHSH and CDR2 LQKENI. This clone was counted once. TCRdb's table, derived via immunoSEQ multiplex PCR, lists solely in-frame clones and lacks some. Of nearly 350,000 clones listed, approximately 84% were seen once; the top ten hold more than 0.9%.

The sequence was collected from a woman in her 30s who had recovered from COVID-19. This rearrangement joins TRBV18 to TRBJ2-3; a weak D match, TRBD2 (6 bases). The specimen was PBMCs or T cells enriched from blood (not recorded which). CDR3 residues: CASSLRDFTDTQYF. The CDR3 DNA reads as TGTGCCAGCTCGCTGCGGGACTTCACAGATACGCAGTATTTT.